This T cell receptor (beta chain) is from a study of CD4 and CD8 cells across lung adenocarcinoma regions. One entry per CDR3 protein, called by TCRdb with MiXCR from the PCR reads. The data hold just over 4,000 distinct CDR3 sequences, with about 61% observed a single time. CDR3 length equals 14 residues. Germline V gene lookup returns CDR1 MNHNS and CDR2 SASEGT. The sequencing input was CD4+ T cells from the center of a lung tumor. This chain joins TRBV6-1 and TRBJ2-5; 8 nucleotides align to TRBD2. The J call is doubtful: the DNA matches TRBJ2-7 better. This TCR derives from a male donor with lung adenocarcinoma. The CD4 and CD8 labels of this study may be unreliable. CDR3 DNA sequence: TGTGCCAGCAGGGCAGGAGGGACTAGAATCGAGCAGTACTTC. Protein product: CASRAGGTRIEQYF.